This TCR beta chain is drawn from a study of regulatory T cells in long-lasting Graves disease. Across the whole study: Antithyroid drug exposure in newly diagnosed Graves' patients had lasted under 3 months.

This clonotype was counted many times. CDR1 and CDR2 from the germline V gene are LNHDA and SQIVND (reference sequence). CDR3 length equals 15 residues. V lost 6 bases and J lost 1, with 13 bases in between. The time point: newly diagnosed GD, antithyroid drugs for less than 3 months. Following extraction of RNA from PBMCs, that RNA was used to make the TCR library. Clinicians diagnosed Graves' disease using American Thyroid Association guidelines. Both iRepertoire HTBI primers and Arm-PCR of CDR3 regions were used to build the TCR beta libraries. TCRdb re-analysed the multiplex PCR reads in MiXCR, keeping a single row per CDR3 protein. The profile covers under 800,000 distinct CDR3 sequences, with under 20% appearing a single time and about 18% taken by the ten largest. These records were also assigned to another study, of T cells in Graves' hyperthyroidism and ophthalmopathy. That source adds: Most expanded thyroid clonotypes above 0.001 also appeared in blood.

J is TRBJ1-5 and V is TRBV19; D perhaps matches TRBD1 (5 bases). The source material was peripheral blood mononuclear cells (PBMCs), sampled at new diagnosis, from a patient treated with antithyroid drugs. The sequence derives from a woman between 25 and 40 years old with Graves disease. The CDR3 loop is CASRTQGGSNQPQHF. For the CDR3, the DNA is TGTGCCAGTAGAACCCAGGGAGGGAGCAATCAGCCCCAGCATTTT.